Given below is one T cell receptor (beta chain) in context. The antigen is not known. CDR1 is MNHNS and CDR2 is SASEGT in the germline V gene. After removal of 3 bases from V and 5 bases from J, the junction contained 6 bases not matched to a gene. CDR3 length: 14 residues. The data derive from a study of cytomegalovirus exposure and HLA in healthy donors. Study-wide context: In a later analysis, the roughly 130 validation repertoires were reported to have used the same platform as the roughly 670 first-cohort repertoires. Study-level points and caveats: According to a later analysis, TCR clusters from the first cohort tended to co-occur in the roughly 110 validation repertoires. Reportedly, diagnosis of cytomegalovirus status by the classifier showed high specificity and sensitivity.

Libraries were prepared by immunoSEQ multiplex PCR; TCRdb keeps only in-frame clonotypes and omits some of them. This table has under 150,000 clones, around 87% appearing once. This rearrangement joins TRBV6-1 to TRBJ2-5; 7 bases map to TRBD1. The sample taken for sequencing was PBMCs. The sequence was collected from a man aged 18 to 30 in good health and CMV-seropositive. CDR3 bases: TGTGCCAGCAGTGAGTTGGGACAGCGCGAGACCCAGTACTTC. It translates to CASSELGQRETQYF.